The sequence of this T cell receptor beta chain was determined in a study of alternative splicing in chronic myeloid leukemia remission (dated by TCRdb to 2020 to 2022). For context, the study as a whole: RNA sequencing was used to profile peripheral blood taken from chronic-phase CML patients both at diagnosis and at remission, and those profiles were then compared against healthy donors. Some ten diagnostic specimens, together with matched remission specimens, were obtained from the RESIST (imatinib), ENESTxtnd (nilotinib) and PINNACLE (nilotinib plus pegylated interferon) trials. The median age was approximately 50 years at diagnosis and around 56 at remission, while healthy controls had a median age of about 40. Trial diagnostic specimens were total leukocytes from peripheral blood collected in EDTA. The French Persistem study supplied nine CML samples, of which seven were diagnostic and two were matched remission samples. The female/male split was 11/5 for diagnosis samples, 8/3 for remission samples and 2/4 for controls. Trizol was used to extract total RNA from peripheral blood mononuclear cells of diagnosis, remission and control samples.

In the germline V gene, CDR1 corresponds to SGHTA and CDR2 to FQGNSA. Reading from cysteine to phenylalanine, the CDR3 counts 15 amino acids. The nucleotide record is missing. Note on this clonotype: Its recognized antigen is unknown.

To prepare the library, bulk RNA-seq was applied. The TruSeq Stranded RNA sample prep kit was used to generate libraries of poly-A-enriched mRNA from an input of approximately 0.9 ug total RNA. Each sample was sequenced in triplicate using paired-end sequencing on a HiSeq 2500. Each mate in the RNA-seq data had a read length of 125 nucleotides. Under the source paper's analysis protocol: After trimming, reads were aligned to hg38 using STAR v2.7, and quality control was handled by FASTQC, RSeQC and multiqc. Salmon 0.14.1 was used to quantify gene expression levels as transcripts per million (TPM). Principal component analysis suggested that transcriptomic profiles were not driven by trial, library batch, sequencing batch, treatment regimen or sex. After reprocessing by TCRdb, each CDR3 protein sequence is one entry, and no DNA is given. V and J calls and clone size were set by TCRdb, not the authors. Present in this sample are under 150 distinct CDR3 sequences, 90% to 98% of which were seen just once. In total, the top ten clones hold approximately 10% of the sample.

What this sample's time point label stands for: chronic-phase CML before TKI therapy (screening/day 1). About 17 CML patients made up the patient cohort, and matched post-remission samples were obtained for some of these patients. The full study reports these points: Blood cell composition at remission was reconfigured to resemble lymphoid cell-enriched normal controls. Blood cell composition differed strongly by timepoint, shifting from myeloid progenitor enrichment at diagnosis to mature lymphoid enrichment at remission.

The sequence is built from TRBV7-2 and TRBJ2-1; TCRdb selects TRBD2, and the lack of DNA leaves this call unchecked. Sequenced material: PBMCs or total blood leukocytes (not recorded which), taken at diagnosis. The source of this sequence is an adult with chronic myeloid leukemia. The CDR3 protein sequence reads: CASSGPGLADNEQFF.